These 13 T cell receptor beta chains originate from one sample sequenced in a study of shared clonotypes between healthy human individuals. The repertoire was sequenced with immunoSEQ multiplex PCR; TCRdb's copy has only in-frame clones and lacks some. The sample includes some 480,000 clones, around 80% seen only once; the top ten take roughly 12%. The sample consisted of PBMCs. The receptors here all came from a woman between 40 and 50 years old in good health. Some clones in this sample may be carry-over from other donors' samples.

The chain is built from TRBV19 and TRBJ2-5; D not resolved. V lost 5 bases and J lost 0, with 7 bases in between. Germline-derived CDR1 and CDR2 are LNHDA and SQIVND (reference sequence). The CDR3 contains 13 residues. The CDR3 reads CASSWADQETQYF. The CDR3 DNA sequence: TGTGCCAGTAGTTGGGCAGACCAAGAGACCCAGTACTTC.

V gene TRBV28 combines with J gene TRBJ2-3; D gene uncertain. The CDR3 is 17 residues long. V lost 2 bases and J 1 base, leaving 16 bases between the germline ends. Germline loops: CDR1 MDHEN, CDR2 SYDVKM. CDR3 sequence: CASSLTAPGSGTDTQYF. CDR3 coding DNA: TGTGCCAGCAGTTTAACGGCCCCTGGGTCGGGCACAGATACGCAGTATTTT.

The chain uses TRBV7-6 and TRBJ2-3, with 14 bases that match TRBD2. Germline CDR1 SGHVS, CDR2 FNYEAQ. This CDR3 contains 17 residues. Trimming removed 5 bases from V and 5 bases from J; junction bases left unmatched: 9. CDR3 nucleotides: TGTGCCAGCAGCCTTAGGGGACTAGCGGGAGTTGGAGATACGCAGTATTTT. Residues: CASSLRGLAGVGDTQYF.

This clone appeared a single time. V gene TRBV18 combines with J gene TRBJ1-2; the match to TRBD1 covers 8 bases. Unmatched junction bases numbered 6, after V lost 4 bases and J lost 8 bases. Looked up from germline, CDR1 is KGHSH and CDR2 is LQKENI. This CDR3 comprises 13 residues. CDR3 amino acids: CASSLGQGEGYTF. The DNA of the CDR3 is TGTGCCAGCTCACTCGGACAGGGTGAGGGCTACACCTTC.

This chain uses TRBV29-1 with TRBJ1-2; D unclear. The V and J ends lost 7 bases and 2 bases respectively, with 8 bases between them. The CDR3 is made up of 11 amino acids. Per the germline V gene, CDR1 is SQVTM and CDR2 is ANQGSEA. The CDR3 spells CSGVVNYGYTF. The CDR3 DNA follows: TGCAGCGGGGTAGTCAACTATGGCTACACCTTC.

Concerning this clone itself: With a far larger clone one base away, a read error is the likely cause. The chain has TRBV11-2 and TRBJ2-7, with D unclear. Trimming pared 1 base from V and 6 bases from J, leaving 10 bases between. This CDR3 has 13 residues. Germline CDR1 and CDR2: SGHAT and FQNNGV. This CDR3 reads CASSLGDGCEQYF. The CDR3 DNA reads TGTGCCAGCAGCTTAGGTGATGGCTGCGAGCAGTACTTC. The full variable domain, in which reference TRBV11-2 and TRBJ2-7 provide the parts outside the CDR3, is EAGVAQSPRYKIIEKRQSVAFWCNPISGHATLYWYQQILGQGPKLLIQFQNNGVVDDSQLPKDRFSAERLKGVDSTLKIQPAKLEDSAVYLCASSLGDGCEQYFGPGTRLTVT.

This clone has more than one count but fewer than ten. This chain connects TRBV11-2 to TRBJ2-5; 10 nucleotides align to TRBD2. There are 15 residues in the CDR3. The trim removed 5 bases at V and 2 bases at J, leaving 5 bases unmatched. The germline CDR1 and CDR2 sequences are SGHAT and FQNNGV. CDR3 loop: CASSPRTSGQETQYF. The CDR3 coding sequence is TGTGCCAGCAGCCCCAGGACTAGCGGACAAGAGACCCAGTACTTC.

The CDR3 sequence: CASRNMGGSDTQYF. The CDR3 DNA sequence: TGTGCCAGCAGGAATATGGGAGGGTCAGATACGCAGTATTTT. The chain uses TRBV11-2 and TRBJ2-3; TRBD2 matches at 7 bases. The J segment lost 4 bases and the V segment lost 6 bases, leaving 7 bases of the junction unmatched. Germline-derived CDR1 and CDR2 are SGHAT and FQNNGV. There are 14 residues in the CDR3.

The chain recombines TRBV19 with TRBJ2-3; 9 nucleotides line up with TRBD1. The CDR3 runs to 15 residues. The V gene's germline CDR1 is LNHDA and CDR2 SQIVND (reference sequence). V was pared by 5 bases and J by 1 base, with 4 bases of the junction left unmatched. CDR3 in DNA: TGTGCCAGTAGTGCCACAGGGGGCGGCACAGATACGCAGTATTTT. Translation: CASSATGGGTDTQYF. The complete variable domain, with remaining parts taken from reference TRBV19 and TRBJ2-3, reads DGGITQSPKYLFRKEGQNVTLSCEQNLNHDAMYWYRQDPGQGLRLIYYSQIVNDFQKGDIAEGYSVSREKKESFPLTVTSAQKNPTAFYLCASSATGGGTDTQYFGPGTRLTVL.

Notes on this clone: Given a much more abundant clone one base away, this may be a read error. It is likely a read error, because the conserved phenylalanine at the end of the CDR3 is missing. The chain recombines TRBV2 with TRBJ1-5; no definite D call. The V and J ends lost 4 bases and 1 base respectively, with 11 bases between them. This CDR3 has 15 amino acids. Germline CDR1 is SNHLY and CDR2 is FYNNEI. The CDR3 DNA is TGTGCCAGCAGTGGCCTGTTAGTAAGCAATCAGCCCCAGCATCTT. Translation gives CASSGLLVSNQPQHL.

This chain links TRBV6-5 with TRBJ1-3; D not resolved. CDR1 MNHEY and CDR2 SVGAGI come from the germline V gene. This CDR3 region has 14 residues. With 9 bases removed from V and 2 bases from J, the gap between germline ends came to 14 bases. The CDR3 nucleotides read TGTGCCAGTATGGAGGACCGAACTGGAAACACCATATATTTT. Encoded protein: CASMEDRTGNTIYF.

This clone has just one count. The chain employs TRBV14 and TRBJ2-7; D assignment may be TRBD1 or TRBD2 (6 bases each). V lost 1 base to trimming and J lost 6 bases, with 13 bases between them. The V gene's germline CDR1 is SGHDN and CDR2 FVKESK. This CDR3 contains 14 residues. The CDR3 nucleotides read TGTGCCAGCAGCCAAGTAGGGGGGAATGGCGAGCAGTACTTC. Translated: CASSQVGGNGEQYF.

This clone occurred once. This chain connects TRBV9 to TRBJ2-7; tentative D call: TRBD2 (5 bases). Germline V gives CDR1 SGDLS, CDR2 YYNGEE. The CDR3 consists of 16 residues. Trimming took off 4 bases at V and 7 bases at J, with 24 bases between the two ends. The CDR3 here is CASSPVAGYRGGEQYF. CDR3 nucleotides: TGTGCCAGCAGCCCCGTGGCGGGCTATCGCGGTGGTGAGCAGTACTTC.